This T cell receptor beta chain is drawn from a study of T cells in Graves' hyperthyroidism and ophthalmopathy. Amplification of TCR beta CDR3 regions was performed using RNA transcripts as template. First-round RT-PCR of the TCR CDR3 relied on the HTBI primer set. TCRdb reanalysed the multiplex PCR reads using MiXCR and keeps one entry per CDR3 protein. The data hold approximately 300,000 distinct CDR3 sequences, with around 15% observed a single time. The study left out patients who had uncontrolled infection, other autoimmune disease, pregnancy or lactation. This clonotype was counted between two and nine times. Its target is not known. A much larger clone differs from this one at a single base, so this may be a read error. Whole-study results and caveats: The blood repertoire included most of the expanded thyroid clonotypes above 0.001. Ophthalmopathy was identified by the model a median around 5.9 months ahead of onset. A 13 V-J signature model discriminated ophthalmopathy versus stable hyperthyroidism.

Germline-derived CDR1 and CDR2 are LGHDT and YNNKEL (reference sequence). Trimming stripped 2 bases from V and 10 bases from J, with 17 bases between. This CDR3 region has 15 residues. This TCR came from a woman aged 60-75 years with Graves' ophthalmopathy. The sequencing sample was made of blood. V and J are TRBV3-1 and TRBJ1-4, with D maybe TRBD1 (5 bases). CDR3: CASSQQGLFYGKLFF. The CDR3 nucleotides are TGTGCCAGCAGCCAACAGGGCTTGTTTTATGGAAAACTGTTTTTT.